The present TCR beta chain was sequenced within a study of T cell responses to AZD1222 COVID-19 vaccine. Only in-frame clones appear in the TCRdb table, and some are missing; sequencing was by immunoSEQ multiplex PCR. The data show under 20,000 clones, more than 70% seen once. Germline V lookup: CDR1 LGHNA, CDR2 YNFKEQ. The ends lost 1 base at V and 3 bases at J; junction bases unmatched: 4. The CDR3 covers 15 residues. The chain links TRBV4-2 to TRBJ2-5; 8 bases line up with TRBD2. This TCR derives from an adult who received the AZD1222 COVID-19 vaccine. The starting material was peripheral blood, obtained 28 days after the second AZD1222 dose. The CDR3: CASSQVDSGEETQYF. The CDR3 region has the DNA TGTGCCAGCAGCCAAGTGGATAGCGGGGAAGAGACCCAGTACTTC.